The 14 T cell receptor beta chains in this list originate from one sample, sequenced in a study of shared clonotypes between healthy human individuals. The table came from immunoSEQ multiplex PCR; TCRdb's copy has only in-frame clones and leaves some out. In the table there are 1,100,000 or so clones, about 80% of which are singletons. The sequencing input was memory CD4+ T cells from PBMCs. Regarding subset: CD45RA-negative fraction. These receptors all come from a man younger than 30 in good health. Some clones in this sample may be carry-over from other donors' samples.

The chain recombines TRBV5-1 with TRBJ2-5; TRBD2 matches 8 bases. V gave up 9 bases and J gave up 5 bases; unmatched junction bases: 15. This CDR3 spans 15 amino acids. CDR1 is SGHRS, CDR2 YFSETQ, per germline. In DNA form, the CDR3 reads TGCGCCACCAAGAGCGGGAGTTCGGGTGTGGAGACCCAGTACTTC. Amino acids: CATKSGSSGVETQYF.

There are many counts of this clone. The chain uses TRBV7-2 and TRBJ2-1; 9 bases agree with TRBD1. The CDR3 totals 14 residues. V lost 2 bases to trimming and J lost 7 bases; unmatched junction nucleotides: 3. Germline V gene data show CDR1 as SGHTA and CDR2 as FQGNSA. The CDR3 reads CASSLYGQGNEQFF. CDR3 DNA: TGTGCCAGCAGCTTATACGGACAGGGGAATGAGCAGTTCTTC.

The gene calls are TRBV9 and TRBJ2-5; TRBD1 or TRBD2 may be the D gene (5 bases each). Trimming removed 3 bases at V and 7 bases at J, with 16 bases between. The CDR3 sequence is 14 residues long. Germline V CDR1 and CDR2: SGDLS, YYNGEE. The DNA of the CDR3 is TGTGCCAGCAGCGCCACCGGGACCTCCGGGACCCAGTACTTC. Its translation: CASSATGTSGTQYF.

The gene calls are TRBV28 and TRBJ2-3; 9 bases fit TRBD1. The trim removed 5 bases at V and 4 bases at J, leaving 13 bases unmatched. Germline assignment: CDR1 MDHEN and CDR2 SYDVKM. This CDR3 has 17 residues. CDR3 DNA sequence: TGTGCCAGCAGTCCACCGGGACAGGGAGGTCTCGCAGATACGCAGTATTTT. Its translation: CASSPPGQGGLADTQYF.

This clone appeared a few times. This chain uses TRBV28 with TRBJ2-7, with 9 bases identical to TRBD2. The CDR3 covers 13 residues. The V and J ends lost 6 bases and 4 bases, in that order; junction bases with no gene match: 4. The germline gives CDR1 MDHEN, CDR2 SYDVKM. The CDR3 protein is CASSVSGGYEQYF. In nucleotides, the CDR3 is TGTGCCAGCAGCGTTAGCGGGGGTTACGAGCAGTACTTC.

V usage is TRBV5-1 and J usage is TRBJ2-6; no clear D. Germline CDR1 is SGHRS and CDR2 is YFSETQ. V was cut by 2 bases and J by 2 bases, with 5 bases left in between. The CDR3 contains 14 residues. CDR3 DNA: TGCGCCAGCAGCTTTAGTGCTGGGGCCAACGTCCTGACTTTC. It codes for CASSFSAGANVLTF.

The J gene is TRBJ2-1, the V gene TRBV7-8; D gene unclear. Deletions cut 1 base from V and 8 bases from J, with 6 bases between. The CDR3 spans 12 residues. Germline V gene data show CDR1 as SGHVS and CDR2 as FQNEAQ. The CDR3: CASSLGAHEQFF. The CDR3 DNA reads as TGTGCCAGCAGCTTAGGGGCCCATGAGCAGTTCTTC.

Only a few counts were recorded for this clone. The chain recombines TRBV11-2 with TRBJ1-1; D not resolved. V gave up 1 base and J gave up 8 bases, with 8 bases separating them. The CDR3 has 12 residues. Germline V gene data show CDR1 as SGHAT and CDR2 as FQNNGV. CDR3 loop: CASSLGPGEAFF. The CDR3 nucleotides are TGTGCCAGCAGCTTAGGCCCCGGGGAAGCTTTCTTT.

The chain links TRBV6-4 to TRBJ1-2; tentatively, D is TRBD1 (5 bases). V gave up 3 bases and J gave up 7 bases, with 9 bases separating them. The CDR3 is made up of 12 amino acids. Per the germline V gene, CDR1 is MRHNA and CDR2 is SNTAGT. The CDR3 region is CASSEEGFGYTF. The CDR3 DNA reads TGTGCCAGCAGTGAAGAGGGGTTTGGCTACACCTTC.

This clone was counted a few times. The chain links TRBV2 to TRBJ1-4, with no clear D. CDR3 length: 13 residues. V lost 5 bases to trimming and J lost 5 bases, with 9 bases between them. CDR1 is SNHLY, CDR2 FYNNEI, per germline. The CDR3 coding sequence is TGTGCCAGCAGTCGAGCCCGGAATGAAAAACTGTTTTTT. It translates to CASSRARNEKLFF.

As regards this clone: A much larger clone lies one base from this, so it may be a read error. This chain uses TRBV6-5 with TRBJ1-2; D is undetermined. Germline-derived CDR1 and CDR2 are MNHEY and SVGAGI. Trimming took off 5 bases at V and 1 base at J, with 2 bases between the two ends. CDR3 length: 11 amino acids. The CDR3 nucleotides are TGTGCCAGCAGTGTTAACTATGGCTACACCTTC. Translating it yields CASSVNYGYTF.

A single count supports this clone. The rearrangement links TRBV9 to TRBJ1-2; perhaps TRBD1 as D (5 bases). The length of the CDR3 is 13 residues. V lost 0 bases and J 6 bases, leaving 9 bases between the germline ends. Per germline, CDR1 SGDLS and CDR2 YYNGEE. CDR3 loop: CASSVGGWNGYTF. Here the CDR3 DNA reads TGTGCCAGCAGCGTAGGGGGGTGGAATGGCTACACCTTC.

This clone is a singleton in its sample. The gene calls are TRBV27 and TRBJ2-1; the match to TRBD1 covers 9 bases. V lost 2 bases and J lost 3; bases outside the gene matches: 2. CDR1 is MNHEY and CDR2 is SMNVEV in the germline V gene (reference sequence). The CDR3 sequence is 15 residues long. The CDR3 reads CASSLPGQGYNEQFF. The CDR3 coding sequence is TGTGCCAGCAGTTTACCGGGACAGGGCTACAATGAGCAGTTCTTC.

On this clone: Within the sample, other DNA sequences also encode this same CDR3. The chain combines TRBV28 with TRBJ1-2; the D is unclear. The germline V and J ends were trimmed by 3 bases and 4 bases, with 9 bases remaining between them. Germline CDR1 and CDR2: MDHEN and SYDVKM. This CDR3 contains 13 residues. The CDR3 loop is CASSFAGGYGYTF. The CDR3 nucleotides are TGTGCCAGCAGTTTTGCGGGTGGCTATGGCTACACCTTC.